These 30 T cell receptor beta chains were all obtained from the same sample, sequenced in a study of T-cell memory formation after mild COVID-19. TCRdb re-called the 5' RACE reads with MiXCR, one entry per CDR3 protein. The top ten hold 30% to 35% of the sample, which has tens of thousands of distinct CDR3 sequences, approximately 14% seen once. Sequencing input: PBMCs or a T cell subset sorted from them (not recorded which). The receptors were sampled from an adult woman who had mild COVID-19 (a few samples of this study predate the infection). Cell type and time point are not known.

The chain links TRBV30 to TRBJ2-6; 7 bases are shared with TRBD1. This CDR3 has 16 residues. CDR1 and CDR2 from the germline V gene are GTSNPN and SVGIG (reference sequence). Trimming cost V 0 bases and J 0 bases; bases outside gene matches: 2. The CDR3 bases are TGTGCCTGGAGTGTAGGGGGCGTCTCTGGGGCCAACGTCCTGACTTTC. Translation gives CAWSVGGVSGANVLTF. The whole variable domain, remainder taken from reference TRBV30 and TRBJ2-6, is SQTIHQWPATLVQPVGSPLSLECTVEGTSNPNLYWYRQAAGRGLQLLFYSVGIGQISSEVPQNLSASRPQDRQFILSSKKLLLSDSGFYLCAWSVGGVSGANVLTFGAGSRLTVL.

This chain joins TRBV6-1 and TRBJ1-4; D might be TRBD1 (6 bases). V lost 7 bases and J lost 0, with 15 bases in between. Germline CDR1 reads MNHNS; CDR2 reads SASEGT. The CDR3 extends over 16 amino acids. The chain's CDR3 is CASNRVSGATNEKLFF. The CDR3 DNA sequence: TGTGCCAGCAACAGGGTTTCCGGTGCAACTAATGAAAAACTGTTTTTT.

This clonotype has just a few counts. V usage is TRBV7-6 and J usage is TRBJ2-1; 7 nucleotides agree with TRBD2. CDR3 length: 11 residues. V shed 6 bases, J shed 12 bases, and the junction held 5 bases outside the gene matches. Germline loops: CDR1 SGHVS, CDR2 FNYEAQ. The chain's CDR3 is CASSAGLSQFF. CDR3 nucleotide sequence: TGTGCCAGCAGTGCGGGACTATCGCAGTTCTTC. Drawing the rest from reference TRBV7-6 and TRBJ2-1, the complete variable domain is GAGVSQSPRYKVTKRGQDVALRCDPISGHVSLYWYRQALGQGPEFLTYFNYEAQQDKSGLPNDRFSAERPEGSISTLTIQRTEQRDSAMYRCASSAGLSQFFGPGTRLTVL.

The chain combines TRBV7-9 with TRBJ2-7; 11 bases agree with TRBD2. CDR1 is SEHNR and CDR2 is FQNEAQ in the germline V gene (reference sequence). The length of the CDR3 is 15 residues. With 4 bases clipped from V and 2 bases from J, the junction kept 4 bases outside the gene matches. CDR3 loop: CASSSTSGDTYEQYF. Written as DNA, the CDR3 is TGTGCCAGCAGCTCGACTAGCGGGGATACCTACGAGCAGTACTTC.

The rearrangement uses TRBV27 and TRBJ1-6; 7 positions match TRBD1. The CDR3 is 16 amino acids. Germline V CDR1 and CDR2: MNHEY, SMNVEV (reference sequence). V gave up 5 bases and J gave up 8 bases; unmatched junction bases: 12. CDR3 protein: CASSPGTEPNHSPLHF. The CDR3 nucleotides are TGTGCCAGCAGTCCCGGGACAGAACCTAATCATTCACCCCTCCACTTT.

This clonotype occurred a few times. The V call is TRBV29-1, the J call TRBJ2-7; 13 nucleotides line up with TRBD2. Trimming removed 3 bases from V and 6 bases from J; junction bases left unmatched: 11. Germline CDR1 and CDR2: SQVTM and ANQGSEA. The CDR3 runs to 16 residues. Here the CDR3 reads CSVEGGTSGTTTEQYF. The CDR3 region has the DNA TGCAGCGTTGAGGGGGGGACTAGCGGGACAACTACCGAGCAGTACTTC.

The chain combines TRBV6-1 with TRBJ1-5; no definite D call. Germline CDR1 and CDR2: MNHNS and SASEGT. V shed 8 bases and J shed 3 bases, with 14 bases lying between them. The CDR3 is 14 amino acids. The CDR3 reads CASQRGWDNQPQHF. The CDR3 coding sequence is TGTGCCAGCCAGAGAGGGTGGGACAATCAGCCCCAGCATTTT.

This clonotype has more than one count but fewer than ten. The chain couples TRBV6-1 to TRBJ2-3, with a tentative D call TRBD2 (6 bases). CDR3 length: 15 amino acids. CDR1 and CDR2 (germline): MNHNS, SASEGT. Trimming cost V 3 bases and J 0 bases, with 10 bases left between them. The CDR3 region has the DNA TGTGCCAGCAGTGATTTTAGCGGTAGCACAGATACGCAGTATTTT. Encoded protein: CASSDFSGSTDTQYF.

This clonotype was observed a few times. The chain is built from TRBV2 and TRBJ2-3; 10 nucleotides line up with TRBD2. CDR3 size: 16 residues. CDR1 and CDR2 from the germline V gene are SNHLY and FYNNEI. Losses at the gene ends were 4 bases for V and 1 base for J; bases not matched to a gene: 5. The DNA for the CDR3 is TGTGCCAGCAGTGCTCTCGGGACTAGCGGCACAGATACGCAGTATTTT. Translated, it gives CASSALGTSGTDTQYF. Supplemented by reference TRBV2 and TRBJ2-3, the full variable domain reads EPEVTQTPSHQVTQMGQEVILRCVPISNHLYFYWYRQILGQKVEFLVSFYNNEISEKSEIFDDQFSVERPDGSNFTLKIRSTKLEDSAMYFCASSALGTSGTDTQYFGPGTRLTVL.

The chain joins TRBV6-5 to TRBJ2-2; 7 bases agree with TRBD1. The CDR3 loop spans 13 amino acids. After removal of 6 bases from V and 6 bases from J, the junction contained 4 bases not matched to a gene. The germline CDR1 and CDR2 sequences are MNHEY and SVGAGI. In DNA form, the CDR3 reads TGTGCCAGCAGCGACAGGGCTGCCGGGGAGCTGTTTTTT. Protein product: CASSDRAAGELFF.

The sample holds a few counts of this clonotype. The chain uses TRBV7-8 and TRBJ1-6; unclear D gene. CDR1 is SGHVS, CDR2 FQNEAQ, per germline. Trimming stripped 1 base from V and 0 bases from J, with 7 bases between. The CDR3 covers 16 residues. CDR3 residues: CASSLVPSSYNSPLHF. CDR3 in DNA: TGTGCCAGCAGCTTAGTTCCAAGCTCCTATAATTCACCCCTCCACTTT. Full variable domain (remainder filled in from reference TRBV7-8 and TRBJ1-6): GAGVSQSPRYKVAKRGQDVALRCDPISGHVSLFWYQQALGQGPEFLTYFQNEAQLDKSGLPSDRFFAERPEGSVSTLKIQRTQQEDSAVYLCASSLVPSSYNSPLHFGNGTRLTVT.

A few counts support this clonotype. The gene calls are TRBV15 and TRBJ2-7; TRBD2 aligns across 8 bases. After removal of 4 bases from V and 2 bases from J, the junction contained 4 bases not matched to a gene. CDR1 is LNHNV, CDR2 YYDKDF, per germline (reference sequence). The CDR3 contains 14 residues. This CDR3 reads CATSTGREAYEQYF. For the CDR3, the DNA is TGTGCCACCAGCACGGGGCGGGAGGCCTACGAGCAGTACTTC.

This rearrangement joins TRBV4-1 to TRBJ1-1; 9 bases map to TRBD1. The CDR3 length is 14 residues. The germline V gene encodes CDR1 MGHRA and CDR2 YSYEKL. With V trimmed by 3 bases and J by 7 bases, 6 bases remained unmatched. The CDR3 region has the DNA TGCGCCAGCAGCCAGGAACAGGGGGCCTTTGAAGCTTTCTTT. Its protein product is CASSQEQGAFEAFF.

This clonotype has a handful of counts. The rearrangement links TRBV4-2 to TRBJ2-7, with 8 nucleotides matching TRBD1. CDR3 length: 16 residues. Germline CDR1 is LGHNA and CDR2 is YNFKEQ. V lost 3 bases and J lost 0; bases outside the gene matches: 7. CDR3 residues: CASSQEDRGHSYEQYF. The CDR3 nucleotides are TGTGCCAGCAGCCAGGAAGACAGGGGACACTCCTACGAGCAGTACTTC.

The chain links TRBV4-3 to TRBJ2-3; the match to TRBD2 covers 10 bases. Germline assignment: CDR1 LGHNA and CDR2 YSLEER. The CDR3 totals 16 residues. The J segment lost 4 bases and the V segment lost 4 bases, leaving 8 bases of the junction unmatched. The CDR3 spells CASSRKLAGESDTQYF. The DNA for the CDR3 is TGCGCCAGCAGCCGGAAGCTAGCGGGAGAATCAGATACGCAGTATTTT.

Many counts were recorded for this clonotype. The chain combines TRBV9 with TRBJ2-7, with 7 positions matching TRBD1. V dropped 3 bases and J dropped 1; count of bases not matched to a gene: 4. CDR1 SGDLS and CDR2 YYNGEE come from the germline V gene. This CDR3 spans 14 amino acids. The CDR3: CASSDGTVSYEQYF. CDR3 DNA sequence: TGTGCCAGCAGCGACGGGACAGTGTCCTACGAGCAGTACTTC. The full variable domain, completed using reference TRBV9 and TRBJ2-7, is DSGVTQTPKHLITATGQRVTLRCSPRSGDLSVYWYQQSLDQGLQFLIQYYNGEERAKGNILERFSAQQFPDLHSELNLSSLELGDSALYFCASSDGTVSYEQYFGPGTRLTVT.

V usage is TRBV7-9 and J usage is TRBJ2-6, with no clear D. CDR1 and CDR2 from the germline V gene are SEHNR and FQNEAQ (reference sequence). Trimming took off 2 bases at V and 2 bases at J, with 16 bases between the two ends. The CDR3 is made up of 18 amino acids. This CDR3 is CASSLPPIQLPGANVLTF. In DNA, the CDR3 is TGTGCCAGCAGCTTACCTCCCATCCAGCTCCCTGGGGCCAACGTCCTGACTTTC.

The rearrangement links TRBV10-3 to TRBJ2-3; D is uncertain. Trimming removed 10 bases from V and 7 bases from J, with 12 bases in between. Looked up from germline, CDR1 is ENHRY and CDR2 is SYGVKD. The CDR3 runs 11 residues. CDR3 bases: TGTGCCAACTTAGGGTCATATACGCAGTATTTT. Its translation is CANLGSYTQYF.

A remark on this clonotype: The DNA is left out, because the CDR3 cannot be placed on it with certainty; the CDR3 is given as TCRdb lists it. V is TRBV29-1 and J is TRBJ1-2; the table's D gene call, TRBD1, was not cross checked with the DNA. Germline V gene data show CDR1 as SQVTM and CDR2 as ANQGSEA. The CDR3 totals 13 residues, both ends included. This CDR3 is CSGRTGGHYGCTF.

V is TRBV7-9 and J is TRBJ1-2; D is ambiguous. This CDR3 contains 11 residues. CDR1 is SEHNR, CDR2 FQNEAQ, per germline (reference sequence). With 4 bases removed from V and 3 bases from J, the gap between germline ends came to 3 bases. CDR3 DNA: TGTGCCAGCAGCTCGTACTATGGCTACACCTTC. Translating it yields CASSSYYGYTF.

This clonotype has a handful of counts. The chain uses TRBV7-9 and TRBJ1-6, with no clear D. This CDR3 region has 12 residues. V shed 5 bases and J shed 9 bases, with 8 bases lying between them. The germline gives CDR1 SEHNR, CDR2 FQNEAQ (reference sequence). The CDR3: CASSGSGSPLHF. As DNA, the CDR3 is TGTGCCAGCAGCGGATCAGGTTCACCCCTCCACTTT. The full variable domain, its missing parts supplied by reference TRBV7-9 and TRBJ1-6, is DTGVSQNPRHKITKRGQNVTFRCDPISEHNRLYWYRQTLGQGPEFLTYFQNEAQLEKSRLLSDRFSAERPKGSFSTLEIQRTEQGDSAMYLCASSGSGSPLHFGNGTRLTVT.

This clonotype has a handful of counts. This chain's CDR3 is CASSFSTGETDTQYF. Here the CDR3 DNA reads TGTGCCAGCAGCTTTTCGACAGGGGAGACAGATACGCAGTATTTT. V gene TRBV7-9 combines with J gene TRBJ2-3; TRBD1 aligns across 8 bases. The CDR3 spans 15 residues. The trim removed 3 bases at V and 3 bases at J, leaving 5 bases unmatched. Germline values: CDR1 SEHNR, CDR2 FQNEAQ (reference sequence).

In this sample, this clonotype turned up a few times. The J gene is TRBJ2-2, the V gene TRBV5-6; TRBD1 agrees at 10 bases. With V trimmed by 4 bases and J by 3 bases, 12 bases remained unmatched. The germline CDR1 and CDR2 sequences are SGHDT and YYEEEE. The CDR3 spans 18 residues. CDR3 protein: CASSQTVGQGPYTGELFF. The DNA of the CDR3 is TGTGCCAGCAGCCAAACCGTGGGACAGGGGCCCTACACCGGGGAGCTGTTTTTT.

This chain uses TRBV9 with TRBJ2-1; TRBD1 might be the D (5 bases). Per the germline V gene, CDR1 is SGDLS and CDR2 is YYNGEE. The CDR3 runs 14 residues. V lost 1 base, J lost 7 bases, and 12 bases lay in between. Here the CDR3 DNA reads TGTGCCAGCAGCGTATTGGGGCTGGAAAATGAGCAGTTCTTC. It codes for CASSVLGLENEQFF.

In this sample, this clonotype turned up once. CDR3 sequence reads: CAWRGSGETQYF. As DNA, the CDR3 is TGTGCCTGGCGGGGCTCTGGGGAGACCCAGTACTTC. This rearrangement joins TRBV30 to TRBJ2-5; D is perhaps TRBD1 or TRBD2 (5 bases each). CDR3 length: 12 amino acids. V lost 5 bases, J lost 5 bases, and 12 bases lay in between. In germline, CDR1 is GTSNPN, CDR2 SVGIG (reference sequence).

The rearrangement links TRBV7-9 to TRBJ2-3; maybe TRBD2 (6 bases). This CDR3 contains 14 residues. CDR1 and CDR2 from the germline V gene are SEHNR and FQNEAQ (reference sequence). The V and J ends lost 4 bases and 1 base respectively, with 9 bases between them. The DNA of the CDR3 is TGTGCCAGCAGCTCGGTAGCGGGCACAGATACGCAGTATTTT. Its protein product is CASSSVAGTDTQYF. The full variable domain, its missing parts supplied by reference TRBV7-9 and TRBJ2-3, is DTGVSQNPRHKITKRGQNVTFRCDPISEHNRLYWYRQTLGQGPEFLTYFQNEAQLEKSRLLSDRFSAERPKGSFSTLEIQRTEQGDSAMYLCASSSVAGTDTQYFGPGTRLTVL.

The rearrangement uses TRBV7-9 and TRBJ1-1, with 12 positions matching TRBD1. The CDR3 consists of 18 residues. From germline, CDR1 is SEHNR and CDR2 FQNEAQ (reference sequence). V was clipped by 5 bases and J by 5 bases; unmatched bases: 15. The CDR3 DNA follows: TGTGCCAGCAGCCTTGGGACAGGGGGCGCATACGAATTGACTGAAGCTTTCTTT. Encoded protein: CASSLGTGGAYELTEAFF.

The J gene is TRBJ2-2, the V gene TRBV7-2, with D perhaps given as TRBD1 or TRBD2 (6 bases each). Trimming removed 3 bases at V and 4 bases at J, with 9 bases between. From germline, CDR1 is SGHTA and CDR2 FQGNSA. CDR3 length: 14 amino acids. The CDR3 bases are TGTGCCAGCAGCTTGGGGGGCCTCACCGGGGAGCTGTTTTTT. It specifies CASSLGGLTGELFF.

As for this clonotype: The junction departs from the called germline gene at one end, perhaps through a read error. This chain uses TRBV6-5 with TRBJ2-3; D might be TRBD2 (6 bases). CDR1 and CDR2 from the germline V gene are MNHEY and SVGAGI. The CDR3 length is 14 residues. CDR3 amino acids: CARSCGVSTDTQYF. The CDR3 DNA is TGTGCCAGGAGTTGCGGGGTCAGCACAGATACGCAGTATTTT.

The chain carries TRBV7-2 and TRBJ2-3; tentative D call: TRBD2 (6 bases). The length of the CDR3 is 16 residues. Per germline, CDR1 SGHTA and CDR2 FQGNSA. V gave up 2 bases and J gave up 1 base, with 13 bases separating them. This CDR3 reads CASSLTWDSRTDTQYF. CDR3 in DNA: TGTGCCAGCAGCTTAACCTGGGACTCCCGCACAGATACGCAGTATTTT.